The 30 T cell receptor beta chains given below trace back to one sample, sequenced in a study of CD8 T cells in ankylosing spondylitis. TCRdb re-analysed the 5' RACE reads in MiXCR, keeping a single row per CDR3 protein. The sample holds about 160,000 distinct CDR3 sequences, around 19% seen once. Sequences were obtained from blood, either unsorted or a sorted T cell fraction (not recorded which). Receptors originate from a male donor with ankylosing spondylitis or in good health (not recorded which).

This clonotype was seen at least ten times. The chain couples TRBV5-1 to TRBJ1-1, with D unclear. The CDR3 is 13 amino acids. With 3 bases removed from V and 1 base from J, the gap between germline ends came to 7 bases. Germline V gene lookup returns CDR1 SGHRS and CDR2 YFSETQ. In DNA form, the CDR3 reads TGCGCCAGCAGCTCACAGCCGAACACTGAAGCTTTCTTT. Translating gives CASSSQPNTEAFF.

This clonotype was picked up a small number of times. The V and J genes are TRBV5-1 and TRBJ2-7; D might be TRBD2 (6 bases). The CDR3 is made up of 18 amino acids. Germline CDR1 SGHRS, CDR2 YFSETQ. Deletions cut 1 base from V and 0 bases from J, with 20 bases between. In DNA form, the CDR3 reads TGCGCCAGCAGCTTGCCCCTGTCGGGTAGCGGTTACTCCTACGAGCAGTACTTC. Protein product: CASSLPLSGSGYSYEQYF.

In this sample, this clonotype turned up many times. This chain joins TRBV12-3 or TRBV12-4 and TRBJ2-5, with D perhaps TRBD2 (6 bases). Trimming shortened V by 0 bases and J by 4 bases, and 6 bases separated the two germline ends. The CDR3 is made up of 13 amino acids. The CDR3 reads CASSLAEGETQYF. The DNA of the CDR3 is TGTGCCAGCAGTTTAGCGGAGGGAGAGACCCAGTACTTC.

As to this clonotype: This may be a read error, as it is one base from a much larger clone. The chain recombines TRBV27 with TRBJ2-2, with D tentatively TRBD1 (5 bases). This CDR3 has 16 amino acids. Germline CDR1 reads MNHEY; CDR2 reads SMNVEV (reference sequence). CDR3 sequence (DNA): TGTGCCACCAGTTTCGGATTTGCAGGGTTGGCCGGGGAGCTGTTTTTT. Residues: CATSFGFAGLAGELFF.

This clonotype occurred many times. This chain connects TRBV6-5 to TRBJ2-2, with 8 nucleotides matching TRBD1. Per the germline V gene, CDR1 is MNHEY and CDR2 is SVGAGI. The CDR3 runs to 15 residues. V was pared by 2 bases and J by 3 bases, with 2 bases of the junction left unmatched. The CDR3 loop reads CASSYRQGYTGELFF. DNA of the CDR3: TGTGCCAGCAGTTACAGACAGGGGTACACCGGGGAGCTGTTTTTT.

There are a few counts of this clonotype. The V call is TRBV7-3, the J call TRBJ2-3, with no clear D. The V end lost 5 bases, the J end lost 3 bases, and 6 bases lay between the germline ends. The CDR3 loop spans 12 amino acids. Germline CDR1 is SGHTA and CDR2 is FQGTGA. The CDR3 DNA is TGTGCCAGCAGCGGACGGACAGATACGCAGTATTTT. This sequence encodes CASSGRTDTQYF.

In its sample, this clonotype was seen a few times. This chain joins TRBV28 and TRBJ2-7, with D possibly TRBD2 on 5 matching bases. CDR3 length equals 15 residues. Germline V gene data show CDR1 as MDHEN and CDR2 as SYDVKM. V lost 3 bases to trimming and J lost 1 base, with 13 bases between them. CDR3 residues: CASSLKREWSYEQYF. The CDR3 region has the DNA TGTGCCAGCAGTTTGAAACGGGAATGGTCCTACGAGCAGTACTTC.

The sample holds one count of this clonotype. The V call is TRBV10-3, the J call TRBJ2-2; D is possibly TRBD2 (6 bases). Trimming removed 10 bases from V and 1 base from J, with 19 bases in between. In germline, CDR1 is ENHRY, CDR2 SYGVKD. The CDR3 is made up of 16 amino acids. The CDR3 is CATRGSRGRNTGELFF. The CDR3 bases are TGTGCCACCCGGGGGAGTCGTGGCCGGAACACCGGGGAGCTGTTTTTT.

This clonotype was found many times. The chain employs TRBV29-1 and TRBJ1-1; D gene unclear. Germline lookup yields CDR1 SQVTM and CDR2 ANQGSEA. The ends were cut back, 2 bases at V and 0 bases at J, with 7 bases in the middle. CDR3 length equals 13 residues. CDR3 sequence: CSVEISMNTEAFF. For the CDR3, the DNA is TGCAGCGTTGAAATCAGCATGAACACTGAAGCTTTCTTT.

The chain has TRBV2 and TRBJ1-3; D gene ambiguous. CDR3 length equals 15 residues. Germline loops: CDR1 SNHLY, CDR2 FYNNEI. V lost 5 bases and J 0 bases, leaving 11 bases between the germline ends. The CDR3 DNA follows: TGTGCCAGCAGTCTGGACGTATCCTCTGGAAACACCATATATTTT. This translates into CASSLDVSSGNTIYF.

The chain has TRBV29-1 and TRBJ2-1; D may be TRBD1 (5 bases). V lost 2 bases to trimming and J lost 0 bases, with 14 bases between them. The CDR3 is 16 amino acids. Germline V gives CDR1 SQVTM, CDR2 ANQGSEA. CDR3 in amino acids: CSVENPGRFSYNEQFF. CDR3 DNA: TGCAGCGTTGAAAATCCAGGGCGCTTCTCCTACAATGAGCAGTTCTTC.

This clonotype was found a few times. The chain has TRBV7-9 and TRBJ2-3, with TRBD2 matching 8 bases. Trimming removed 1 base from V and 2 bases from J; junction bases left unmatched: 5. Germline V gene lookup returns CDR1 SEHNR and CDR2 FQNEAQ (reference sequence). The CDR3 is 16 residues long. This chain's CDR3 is CASSLGVSGVTDTQYF. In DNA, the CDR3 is TGTGCCAGCAGCTTAGGAGTTAGCGGGGTCACAGATACGCAGTATTTT.

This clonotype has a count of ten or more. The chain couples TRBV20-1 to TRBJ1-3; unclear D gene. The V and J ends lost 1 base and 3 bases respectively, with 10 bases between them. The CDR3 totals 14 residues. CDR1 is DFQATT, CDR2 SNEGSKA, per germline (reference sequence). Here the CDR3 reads CSARANEIGNTIYF. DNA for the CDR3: TGCAGTGCTAGAGCTAACGAAATTGGAAACACCATATATTTT.

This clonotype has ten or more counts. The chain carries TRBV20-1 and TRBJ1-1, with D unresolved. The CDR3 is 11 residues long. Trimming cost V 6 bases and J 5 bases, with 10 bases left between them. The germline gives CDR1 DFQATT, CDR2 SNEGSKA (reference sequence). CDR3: CSATRMTEAFF. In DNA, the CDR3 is TGCAGTGCCACCCGTATGACTGAAGCTTTCTTT.

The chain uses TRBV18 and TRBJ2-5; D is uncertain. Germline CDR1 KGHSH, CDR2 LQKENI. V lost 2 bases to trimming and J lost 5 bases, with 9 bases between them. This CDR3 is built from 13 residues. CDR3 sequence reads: CASSPRLGETQYF. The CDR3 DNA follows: TGTGCCAGCTCACCAAGGCTCGGGGAGACCCAGTACTTC.

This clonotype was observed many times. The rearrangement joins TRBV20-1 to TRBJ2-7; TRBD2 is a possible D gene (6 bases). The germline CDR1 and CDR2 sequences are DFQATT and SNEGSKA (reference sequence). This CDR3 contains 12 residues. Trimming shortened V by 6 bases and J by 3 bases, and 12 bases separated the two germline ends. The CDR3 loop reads CSAAGSLYEQYF. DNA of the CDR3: TGCAGTGCGGCGGGATCCCTCTACGAGCAGTACTTC.

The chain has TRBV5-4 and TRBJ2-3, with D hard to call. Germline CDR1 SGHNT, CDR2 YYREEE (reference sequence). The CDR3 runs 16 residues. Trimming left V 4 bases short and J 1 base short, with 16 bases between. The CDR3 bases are TGTGCCAGCAGCCTAACCCCACCGCGGCGCACAGATACGCAGTATTTT. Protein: CASSLTPPRRTDTQYF.

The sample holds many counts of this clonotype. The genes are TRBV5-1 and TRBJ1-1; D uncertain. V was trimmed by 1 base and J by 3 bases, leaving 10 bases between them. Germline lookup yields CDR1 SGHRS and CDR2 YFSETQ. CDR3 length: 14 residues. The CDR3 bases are TGCGCCAGCAGCTTGTTATCTGGGGACACTGAAGCTTTCTTT. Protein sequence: CASSLLSGDTEAFF.

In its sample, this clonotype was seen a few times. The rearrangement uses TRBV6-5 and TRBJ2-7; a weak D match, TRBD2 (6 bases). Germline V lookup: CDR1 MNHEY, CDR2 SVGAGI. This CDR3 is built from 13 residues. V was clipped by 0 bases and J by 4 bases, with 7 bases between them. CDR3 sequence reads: CASSYSRGYEQYF. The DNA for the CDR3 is TGTGCCAGCAGTTACTCGCGGGGATACGAGCAGTACTTC.

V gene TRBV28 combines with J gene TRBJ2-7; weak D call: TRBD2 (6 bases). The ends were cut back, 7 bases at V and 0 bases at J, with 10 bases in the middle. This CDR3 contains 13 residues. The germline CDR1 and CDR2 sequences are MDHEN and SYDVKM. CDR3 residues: CASMEGASYEQYF. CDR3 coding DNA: TGTGCCAGCATGGAGGGAGCCTCCTACGAGCAGTACTTC.

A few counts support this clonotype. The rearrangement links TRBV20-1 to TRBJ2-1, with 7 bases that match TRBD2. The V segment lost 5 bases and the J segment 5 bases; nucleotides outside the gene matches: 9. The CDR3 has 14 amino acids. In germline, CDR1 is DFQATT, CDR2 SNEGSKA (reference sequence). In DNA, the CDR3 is TGCAGTGCTCCACGGGCTAGCGGCGACAATGAGCAGTTCTTC. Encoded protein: CSAPRASGDNEQFF.

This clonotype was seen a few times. The CDR3 DNA is TGCAGCGTTGGGTGGTTAGCGGGAGAGAGGAACACCGGGGAGCTGTTTTTT. As protein: CSVGWLAGERNTGELFF. The rearrangement links TRBV29-1 to TRBJ2-2, with 9 bases that match TRBD2. In germline, CDR1 is SQVTM, CDR2 ANQGSEA. The CDR3 is 17 residues long. Germline trimming cut 4 bases from V and 1 base from J; bases unmatched to any gene: 10.

In DNA form, the CDR3 reads TGCAGTGCTAGAGGAAAGGTTCAGGAGCAGTTCTTC. Encoded protein: CSARGKVQEQFF. V usage is TRBV20-1 and J usage is TRBJ2-1; D is ambiguous. The CDR3 has 12 residues. Germline CDR1 reads DFQATT; CDR2 reads SNEGSKA (reference sequence). V lost 1 base, J lost 10 bases, and 11 bases lay in between.

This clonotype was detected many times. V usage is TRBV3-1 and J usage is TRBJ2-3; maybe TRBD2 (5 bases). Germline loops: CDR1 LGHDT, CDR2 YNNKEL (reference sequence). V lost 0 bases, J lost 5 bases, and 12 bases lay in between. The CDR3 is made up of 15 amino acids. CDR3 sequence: CASSQDLGVGDTQYF. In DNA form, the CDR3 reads TGTGCCAGCAGCCAAGATCTCGGGGTGGGAGATACGCAGTATTTT.

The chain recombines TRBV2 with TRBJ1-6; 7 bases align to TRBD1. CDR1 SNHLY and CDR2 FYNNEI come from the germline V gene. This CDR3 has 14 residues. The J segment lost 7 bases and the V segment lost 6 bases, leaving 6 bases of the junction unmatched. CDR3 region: CASSAGTANSPLHF. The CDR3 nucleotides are TGTGCCAGCAGCGCCGGGACAGCGAATTCACCCCTCCACTTT.

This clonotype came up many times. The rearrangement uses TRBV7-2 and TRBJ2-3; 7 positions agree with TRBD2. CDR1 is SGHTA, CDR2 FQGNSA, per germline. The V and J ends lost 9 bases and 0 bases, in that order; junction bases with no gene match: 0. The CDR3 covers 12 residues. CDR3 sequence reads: CASSGSTDTQYF. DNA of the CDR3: TGTGCCAGTAGCGGGAGCACAGATACGCAGTATTTT. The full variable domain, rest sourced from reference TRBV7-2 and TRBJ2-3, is GAGVSQSPSNKVTEKGKDVELRCDPISGHTALYWYRQSLGQGLEFLIYFQGNSAPDKSGLPSDRFSAERTGGSVSTLTIQRTQQEDSAVYLCASSGSTDTQYFGPGTRLTVL.

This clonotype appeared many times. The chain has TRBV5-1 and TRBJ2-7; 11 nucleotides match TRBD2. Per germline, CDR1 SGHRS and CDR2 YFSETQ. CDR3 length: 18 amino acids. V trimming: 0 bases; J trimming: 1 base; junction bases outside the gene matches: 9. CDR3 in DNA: TGCGCCAGCAGCTTGGTTGGGGGACTAGCGGACTTTTCCTACGAGCAGTACTTC. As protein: CASSLVGGLADFSYEQYF.

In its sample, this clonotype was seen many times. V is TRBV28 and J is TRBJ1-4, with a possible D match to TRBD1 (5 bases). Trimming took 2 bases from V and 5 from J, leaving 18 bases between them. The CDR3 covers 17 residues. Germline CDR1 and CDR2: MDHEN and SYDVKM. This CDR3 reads CASSLTFRRQRNEKLFF. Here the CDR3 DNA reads TGTGCCAGCAGTTTAACGTTTCGCAGACAGAGGAATGAAAAACTGTTTTTT.

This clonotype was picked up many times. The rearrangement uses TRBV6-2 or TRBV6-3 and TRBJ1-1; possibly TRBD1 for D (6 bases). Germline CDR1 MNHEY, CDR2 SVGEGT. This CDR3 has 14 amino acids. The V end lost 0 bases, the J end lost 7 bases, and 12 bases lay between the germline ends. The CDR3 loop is CASSYSRGQGEAFF. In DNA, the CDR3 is TGTGCCAGCAGTTACTCTCGGGGGCAGGGTGAAGCTTTCTTT.

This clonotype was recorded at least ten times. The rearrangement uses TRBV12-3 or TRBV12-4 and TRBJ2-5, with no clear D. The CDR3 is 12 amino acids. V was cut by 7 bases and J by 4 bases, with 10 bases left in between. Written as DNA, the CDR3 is TGTGCCAGCAATAGACTTCGAGAGACCCAGTACTTC. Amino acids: CASNRLRETQYF.